The 12 T cell receptor beta chains below all came from one sample that was sequenced in a study of T cell changes during pregnancy in multiple sclerosis. The repertoire was sequenced with immunoSEQ multiplex PCR; TCRdb's copy has only in-frame clones and lacks some. This table has around 70,000 clones, approximately 91% appearing once. Sequenced here: peripheral blood, sampled in the third trimester of pregnancy. These receptors originate from a female donor with multiple sclerosis, enrolled in a pregnancy study.

The J gene is TRBJ1-2, the V gene TRBV11-3, with TRBD1 identical over 8 bases. This CDR3 region has 13 residues. Per germline, CDR1 SGHNT and CDR2 YENEEA. The trim removed 5 bases at V and 2 bases at J, leaving 1 base unmatched. The CDR3 nucleotides read TGTGCCAGCAGCCAGGGGGCCAACTATGGCTACACCTTC. Protein: CASSQGANYGYTF. Full variable domain (rest looked up from reference TRBV11-3 and TRBJ1-2): EAGVVQSPRYKIIEKKQPVAFWCNPISGHNTLYWYLQNLGQGPELLIRYENEEAVDDSQLPKDRFSAERLKGVDSTLKIQPAELGDSAVYLCASSQGANYGYTFGSGTRLTVV.

This sequence joins TRBV7-9 and TRBJ1-1; no clear D. V gave up 6 bases and J gave up 3 bases, with 14 bases separating them. This CDR3 has 14 amino acids. CDR1 is SEHNR and CDR2 is FQNEAQ in the germline V gene (reference sequence). CDR3 bases: TGTGCCAGCAGAGATGGAGGGTTGTACACTGAAGCTTTCTTT. It specifies CASRDGGLYTEAFF.

The chain is built from TRBV10-2 and TRBJ1-1; perhaps TRBD1 as D (5 bases). The CDR3 runs 13 residues. Germline V gene data show CDR1 as WSHSY and CDR2 as SAAADI. Trimming shortened V by 3 bases and J by 1 base, and 6 bases separated the two germline ends. The CDR3: CASSEDRNTEAFF. CDR3 DNA sequence: TGCGCCAGCAGTGAAGACAGGAACACTGAAGCTTTCTTT.

The chain recombines TRBV5-4 with TRBJ2-3, with TRBD2 identical over 11 bases. The CDR3 covers 16 residues. Germline lookup yields CDR1 SGHNT and CDR2 YYREEE (reference sequence). Unmatched junction bases numbered 11, after V lost 5 bases and J lost 6 bases. The chain's CDR3 is CASSTPGSGGADTQYF. CDR3 nucleotides: TGTGCCAGCAGTACCCCGGGTAGCGGGGGGGCCGATACGCAGTATTTT.

This rearrangement joins TRBV4-1 to TRBJ2-5; 12 nucleotides match TRBD2. The J segment lost 4 bases and the V segment lost 2 bases, leaving 5 bases of the junction unmatched. This CDR3 is built from 16 residues. CDR1 is MGHRA, CDR2 YSYEKL, per germline. Written as DNA, the CDR3 is TGCGCCAGCAGCCAATCTAGCGGGGGGGCGATAGAGACCCAGTACTTC. It encodes CASSQSSGGAIETQYF.

This chain uses TRBV27 with TRBJ1-2; tentative D call: TRBD1 (5 bases). The germline gives CDR1 MNHEY, CDR2 SMNVEV (reference sequence). Trimming pared 5 bases from V and 9 bases from J, leaving 13 bases between. This CDR3 is built from 12 residues. Here the CDR3 reads CASSAGLGSYTF. For the CDR3, the DNA is TGTGCCAGCAGTGCAGGGCTGGGTAGCTACACCTTC.

The genes are TRBV7-9 and TRBJ2-5, with D perhaps matching TRBD2 (6 bases). Trimming removed 4 bases from V and 1 base from J, with 13 bases in between. Germline V gene data show CDR1 as SEHNR and CDR2 as FQNEAQ (reference sequence). CDR3 length equals 15 residues. CDR3 residues: CASSWGLSGQETQYF. For the CDR3, the DNA is TGTGCCAGCAGCTGGGGACTGAGCGGCCAAGAGACCCAGTACTTC.

V gene TRBV7-6 combines with J gene TRBJ2-5; a weak D match, TRBD1 (5 bases). V lost 0 bases, J lost 5 bases, and 7 bases lay in between. The length of the CDR3 is 13 residues. Per germline, CDR1 SGHVS and CDR2 FNYEAQ. CDR3 nucleotides: TGTGCCAGCAGCTTAGCCAGGGCTGAGACCCAGTACTTC. Translating it yields CASSLARAETQYF.

J is TRBJ1-1 and V is TRBV28, with 12 positions matching TRBD1. Germline V gene sequence: CDR1 MDHEN, CDR2 SYDVKM. The V gene end was trimmed by 5 bases and the J gene end by 1 base; junction bases not matched to a gene: 8. The CDR3 is made up of 17 amino acids. CDR3 in DNA: TGTGCCAGCAGTCTCCACCCGGGACAGGGGGCGAACACTGAAGCTTTCTTT. It encodes CASSLHPGQGANTEAFF.

This clone was observed a handful of times. The genes are TRBV4-2 and TRBJ2-3, with TRBD2 identical over 10 bases. CDR3 length: 16 amino acids. V lost 0 bases to trimming and J lost 4 bases; unmatched junction nucleotides: 4. Germline V CDR1 and CDR2: LGHNA, YNFKEQ. The CDR3 loop reads CASSQELAGSSDTQYF. The CDR3 nucleotides read TGTGCCAGCAGCCAAGAACTAGCGGGGTCCTCAGATACGCAGTATTTT.

The rearrangement uses TRBV7-6 and TRBJ2-2, with no clear D. V shed 1 base and J shed 5 bases, with 5 bases lying between them. CDR1 and CDR2 from the germline V gene are SGHVS and FNYEAQ. This CDR3 is 13 amino acids long. DNA of the CDR3: TGTGCCAGCAGCTTAGTACAGACCGGGGAGCTGTTTTTT. Encoded protein: CASSLVQTGELFF.

In this sample, this clone turned up a few times. This sequence joins TRBV18 and TRBJ2-2; D is perhaps TRBD1 (6 bases). Looked up from germline, CDR1 is KGHSH and CDR2 is LQKENI. The CDR3 extends over 14 amino acids. The V and J ends lost 4 bases and 9 bases respectively, with 15 bases between them. CDR3 in DNA: TGTGCCAGCTCACGGGGGACAACGCGTAGGGAGCTGTTTTTT. This gives the protein CASSRGTTRRELFF.